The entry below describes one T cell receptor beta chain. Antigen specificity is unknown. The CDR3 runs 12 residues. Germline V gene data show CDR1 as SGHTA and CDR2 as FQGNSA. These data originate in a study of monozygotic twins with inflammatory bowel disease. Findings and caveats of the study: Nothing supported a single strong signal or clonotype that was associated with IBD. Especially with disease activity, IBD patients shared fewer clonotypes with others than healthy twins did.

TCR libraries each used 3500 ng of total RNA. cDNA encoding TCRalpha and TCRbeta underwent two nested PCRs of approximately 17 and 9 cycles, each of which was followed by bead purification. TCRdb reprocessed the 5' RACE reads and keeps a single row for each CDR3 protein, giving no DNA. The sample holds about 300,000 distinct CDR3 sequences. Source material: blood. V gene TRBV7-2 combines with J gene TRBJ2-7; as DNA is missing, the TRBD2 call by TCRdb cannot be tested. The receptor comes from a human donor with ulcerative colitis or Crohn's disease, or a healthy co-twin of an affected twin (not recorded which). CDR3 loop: CASRLGGYEQYF.